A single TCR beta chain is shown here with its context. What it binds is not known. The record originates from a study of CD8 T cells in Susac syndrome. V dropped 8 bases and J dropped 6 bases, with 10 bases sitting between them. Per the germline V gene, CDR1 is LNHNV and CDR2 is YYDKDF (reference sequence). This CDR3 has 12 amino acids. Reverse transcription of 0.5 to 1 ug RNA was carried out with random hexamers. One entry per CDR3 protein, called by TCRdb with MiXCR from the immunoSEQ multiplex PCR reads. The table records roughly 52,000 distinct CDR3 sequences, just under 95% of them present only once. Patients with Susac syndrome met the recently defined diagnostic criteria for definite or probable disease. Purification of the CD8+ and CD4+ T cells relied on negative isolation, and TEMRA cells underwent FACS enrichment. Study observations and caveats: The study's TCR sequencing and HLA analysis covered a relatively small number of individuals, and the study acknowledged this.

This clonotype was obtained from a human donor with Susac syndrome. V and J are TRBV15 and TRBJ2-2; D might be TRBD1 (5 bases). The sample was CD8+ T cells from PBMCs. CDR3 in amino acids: CATGASAGELFF. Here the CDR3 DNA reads TGTGCCACCGGGGCCAGCGCCGGGGAGCTGTTTTTT.